Following are 18 T cell receptor beta chains from one sample sequenced in a study of T cell responses to AZD1222 COVID-19 vaccine. Clones were sequenced by immunoSEQ multiplex PCR, and TCRdb holds only the in-frame ones, with some missing. Counted here are about 120,000 clones, roughly 90% occurring once; the ten biggest clones make up 6% to 9%. The sample consisted of peripheral blood, taken 28 days after the second AZD1222 dose. These receptors originate from an adult who received the AZD1222 COVID-19 vaccine.

This sequence joins TRBV27 and TRBJ1-1; no reliable D call. CDR3 length: 15 residues. Germline loops: CDR1 MNHEY, CDR2 SMNVEV (reference sequence). Trimming shortened V by 5 bases and J by 1 base, and 14 bases separated the two germline ends. Here the CDR3 DNA reads TGTGCCAGCAGTCCCCGGGCACCCAGGAACACTGAAGCTTTCTTT. As protein: CASSPRAPRNTEAFF.

The CDR3 loop is CASSLGYYEQYF. CDR3 coding DNA: TGTGCCAGCAGCTTGGGCTACTACGAGCAGTACTTC. V and J are TRBV7-2 and TRBJ2-7; D is ambiguous. The CDR3 loop spans 12 amino acids. Between the trimmed V and J ends, which lost 3 bases and 3 bases, there was a span of 6 bases. Germline V gene sequence: CDR1 SGHTA, CDR2 FQGNSA. The whole variable domain, filled in from reference TRBV7-2 and TRBJ2-7, reads GAGVSQSPSNKVTEKGKDVELRCDPISGHTALYWYRQSLGQGLEFLIYFQGNSAPDKSGLPSDRFSAERTGGSVSTLTIQRTQQEDSAVYLCASSLGYYEQYFGPGTRLTVT.

This clone appeared a single time. This chain connects TRBV28 to TRBJ1-1; 8 bases match TRBD1. The V gene's germline CDR1 is MDHEN and CDR2 SYDVKM. The CDR3 covers 14 residues. After removal of 6 bases from V and 4 bases from J, the junction contained 7 bases not matched to a gene. The CDR3 sequence: CASRNRGFGTEAFF. The CDR3 nucleotides are TGTGCCAGCAGGAACAGGGGGTTCGGCACTGAAGCTTTCTTT.

Comments on this clone: The identical CDR3 is also encoded by other nucleotide sequences in the sample. The chain combines TRBV3-1 (or the pseudogene TRBV3-2) with TRBJ2-7; D gene unclear. CDR1 is LGHDT and CDR2 is YNNKEL in the germline V gene (reference sequence). V was pared by 8 bases and J by 4 bases, with 9 bases between. CDR3 length equals 11 residues. CDR3 sequence reads: CASSHSYEQYF. The DNA for the CDR3 is TGTGCCAGCTCCCATTCTTACGAGCAGTACTTC.

This chain uses TRBV2 with TRBJ1-2, with no clear D. The CDR3 sequence is 12 residues long. The V and J ends lost 4 bases and 3 bases respectively, with 6 bases between them. Germline V CDR1 and CDR2: SNHLY, FYNNEI. The CDR3 here is CASSAGDYGYTF. The CDR3 DNA reads as TGTGCCAGCAGTGCGGGTGACTATGGCTACACCTTC.

The chain combines TRBV18 with TRBJ1-6; no firm D call. With 3 bases removed from V and 7 bases from J, the gap between germline ends came to 16 bases. CDR1 KGHSH and CDR2 LQKENI come from the germline V gene. This CDR3 has 16 amino acids. The CDR3, as DNA: TGTGCCAGCTCACCGATACCCTCCGGGGAGAATTCACCCCTCCACTTT. Translating it yields CASSPIPSGENSPLHF.

The rearrangement joins TRBV7-9 to TRBJ1-2; TRBD1 aligns across 7 bases. The V gene end was trimmed by 4 bases and the J gene end by 5 bases; junction bases not matched to a gene: 13. Germline assignment: CDR1 SEHNR and CDR2 FQNEAQ (reference sequence). The CDR3 length is 16 residues. CDR3 region: CASSWFGQELIYGYTF. The CDR3 DNA follows: TGTGCCAGCAGCTGGTTTGGACAGGAGCTAATTTATGGCTACACCTTC.

V gene TRBV10-1 combines with J gene TRBJ2-1; either TRBD1 or TRBD2 may supply D (5 bases each). This CDR3 has 15 residues. The germline CDR1 and CDR2 sequences are WNHNN and SYGVQD (reference sequence). V was clipped by 5 bases and J by 8 bases, with 19 bases between them. This CDR3 is CASSNPGPMAHEQFF. The CDR3 DNA reads as TGCGCCAGCAGTAACCCGGGACCAATGGCCCATGAGCAGTTCTTC.

The chain recombines TRBV5-3 with TRBJ2-3, with TRBD2 as a possible D gene (5 bases). TRBV5-3 is an open reading frame whose function is uncertain. This CDR3 contains 14 residues. The V end lost 2 bases, the J end lost 6 bases, and 13 bases lay between the germline ends. CDR3 bases: TGTGCCAGAAGCTTTCTTTCGGGGTCCGATACGCAGTATTTT. Amino acids: CARSFLSGSDTQYF.

V is TRBV11-3 and J is TRBJ2-2, with unresolved D. Germline V gene sequence: CDR1 SGHNT, CDR2 YENEEA. The length of the CDR3 is 12 residues. The V end lost 5 bases, the J end lost 6 bases, and 7 bases lay between the germline ends. The CDR3 region is CASSPRAGELFF. The CDR3 DNA reads as TGTGCCAGCAGCCCTAGGGCCGGGGAGCTGTTTTTT.

CDR3 protein: CASSKGSVGTVIQYF. In nucleotides, the CDR3 is TGTGCCAGCAGTAAGGGATCGGTCGGGACGGTCATTCAGTACTTC. The genes are TRBV28 and TRBJ2-4; D tentatively fits TRBD1 or TRBD2 (5 bases each). Trimming pared 5 bases from V and 9 bases from J, leaving 20 bases between. The CDR3 has 15 residues. Germline CDR1 reads MDHEN; CDR2 reads SYDVKM.

This rearrangement joins TRBV5-1 to TRBJ2-7; 10 bases match TRBD1. Germline assignment: CDR1 SGHRS and CDR2 YFSETQ. The CDR3 is 14 amino acids. J was trimmed by 2 bases and V by 3 bases; bases with no gene match: 2. The DNA for the CDR3 is TGCGCCAGCAGCTCCGGACAGGGGGCCTACGAGCAGTACTTC. This encodes CASSSGQGAYEQYF.

J is TRBJ2-2 and V is TRBV29-1; no definite D call. The CDR3 has 13 residues. CDR1 is SQVTM and CDR2 is ANQGSEA in the germline V gene. Trimming pared 1 base from V and 8 bases from J, leaving 11 bases between. CDR3 in amino acids: CSVEAGETGELFF. In DNA form, the CDR3 reads TGCAGCGTTGAAGCTGGGGAAACTGGGGAGCTGTTTTTT.

The V call is TRBV19, the J call TRBJ1-5; possibly TRBD1 for D (5 bases). The CDR3 runs 17 residues. The germline V gene encodes CDR1 LNHDA and CDR2 SQIVND (reference sequence). V was trimmed by 5 bases and J by 0 bases, leaving 17 bases between them. The CDR3 reads CASSQVGVPYSNQPQHF. The CDR3 DNA follows: TGTGCCAGTAGTCAAGTGGGGGTTCCATATAGCAATCAGCCCCAGCATTTT. Variable domain in full (rest from reference TRBV19 and TRBJ1-5): DGGITQSPKYLFRKEGQNVTLSCEQNLNHDAMYWYRQDPGQGLRLIYYSQIVNDFQKGDIAEGYSVSREKKESFPLTVTSAQKNPTAFYLCASSQVGVPYSNQPQHFGDGTRLSIL.

The chain is built from TRBV10-3 and TRBJ2-2; TRBD2 aligns across 8 bases. With 10 bases clipped from V and 3 bases from J, the junction kept 7 bases outside the gene matches. CDR3 size: 14 residues. Germline V gives CDR1 ENHRY, CDR2 SYGVKD. The CDR3 loop is CATLRGEDTGELFF. The CDR3 nucleotides read TGTGCCACCCTGCGGGGGGAGGACACCGGGGAGCTGTTTTTT.

This chain connects TRBV29-1 to TRBJ1-2; D call uncertain. The V and J ends lost 6 bases and 6 bases respectively, with 14 bases between them. From germline, CDR1 is SQVTM and CDR2 ANQGSEA. The CDR3 has 12 amino acids. The chain's CDR3 is CSVAVGAHGYTF. DNA of the CDR3: TGCAGCGTGGCTGTGGGAGCCCATGGCTACACCTTC.

This chain joins TRBV28 and TRBJ1-4; D uncertain. The germline CDR1 and CDR2 sequences are MDHEN and SYDVKM. V was pared by 5 bases and J by 5 bases, with 6 bases between. The CDR3 extends over 12 amino acids. CDR3 DNA sequence: TGTGCCAGCAGTCACTTGAATGAAAAACTGTTTTTT. This sequence encodes CASSHLNEKLFF.

Details on this clone: Likely a read error: the CDR3 ends without its conserved phenylalanine or tryptophan. The DNA is omitted, as the CDR3 cannot be located on it reliably, and the CDR3 follows TCRdb's listing. This chain joins TRBV5-5 and TRBJ1-1. The CDR3 totals 14 residues, both ends included. Germline CDR1 and CDR2: SGHKS and YYEKEE (reference sequence). Here the CDR3 reads CASTHGASYSFVGL.